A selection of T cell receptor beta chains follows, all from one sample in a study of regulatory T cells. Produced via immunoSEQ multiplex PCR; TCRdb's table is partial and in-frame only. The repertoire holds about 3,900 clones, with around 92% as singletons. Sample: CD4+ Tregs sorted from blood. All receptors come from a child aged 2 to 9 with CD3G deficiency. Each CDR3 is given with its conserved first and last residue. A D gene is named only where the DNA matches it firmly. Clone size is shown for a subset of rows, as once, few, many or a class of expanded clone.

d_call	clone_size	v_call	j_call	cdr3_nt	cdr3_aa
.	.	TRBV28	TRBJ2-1	TGTGCCAGCAGTCTATTCCCCAATGAGCAGTTCTTC	CASSLFPNEQFF
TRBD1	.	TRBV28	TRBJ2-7	TGTGCCAGCAGTTTATACGGACAGGGAGCTCGCGAGCAGTACTTC	CASSLYGQGAREQYF
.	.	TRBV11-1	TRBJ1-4	TGTGCCAGCAGCTTACCTAGGCAGGGAAACGAAAAACTGTTTTTT	CASSLPRQGNEKLFF
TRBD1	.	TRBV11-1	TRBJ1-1	TGTGCCAGCAGCCCGGACAGGTACACTGAAGCTTTCTTT	CASSPDRYTEAFF
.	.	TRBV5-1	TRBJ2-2	TGCGCCAGCAGCTTAGCAGGCCCCCCGGGGACCGGGGAGCTGTTTTTT	CASSLAGPPGTGELFF
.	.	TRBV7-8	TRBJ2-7	TGTGCCAGCAGCCCCCTGGGGCGCGGCTACGAGCAGTACTTC	CASSPLGRGYEQYF
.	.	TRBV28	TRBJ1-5	TGTGCCAGCAGTTTTGGGGGAAGGCGCCAGCCCCAGCATTTT	CASSFGGRRQPQHF
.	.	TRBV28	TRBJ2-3	TGTGCCAGCAGTTTGGCTAGAATCACAGATACGCAGTATTTT	CASSLARITDTQYF
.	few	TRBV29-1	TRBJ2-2	TGCAGGGACCGGACAGTGAACACCGGGGAGCTGTTTTTT	CRDRTVNTGELFF
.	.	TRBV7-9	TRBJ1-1	TGTGCCAGCAGCTTAGGGACTACTGAAGCTTTCTTT	CASSLGTTEAFF
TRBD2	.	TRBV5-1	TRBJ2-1	TGCGCCAGCAGCTTGGGGATGGGACTAGCGGGAAGCAATGAGCAGTTCTTC	CASSLGMGLAGSNEQFF
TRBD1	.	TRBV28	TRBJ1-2	TGTGCCACCCTACCGCGACAGGGGGCTAACTATGGCTACACCTTC	CATLPRQGANYGYTF
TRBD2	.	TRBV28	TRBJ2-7	TGTGCCAGCCAAGCGGGAGGGCTTAGCCACGAGCAGTACTTC	CASQAGGLSHEQYF
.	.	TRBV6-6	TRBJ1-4	TGTGCCAGCAGTTACGACAGTCTTAATGAAAAACTGTTTTTT	CASSYDSLNEKLFF
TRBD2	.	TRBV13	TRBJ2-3	TGTGCCAGCAGCCGGACTAGCGGGAGGACCACAGATACGCAGTATTTT	CASSRTSGRTTDTQYF
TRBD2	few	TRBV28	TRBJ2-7	TGTGCCAGCAGTGGCGGGAGGGCCATCGAGCAGTACTTC	CASSGGRAIEQYF
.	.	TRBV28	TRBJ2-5	TGTGCCAGCAGTGGGAGTTACCGCTGGGAGACCCAGTACTTC	CASSGSYRWETQYF
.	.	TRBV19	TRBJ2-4	TGTGCCAGTAGTATAGACGCCGGAACCATTCAGTACTTC	CASSIDAGTIQYF
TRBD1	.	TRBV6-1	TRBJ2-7	TGTGCCAGCAGTGACGGTATGGGCGGGACAGGCGAGCAGTACTTC	CASSDGMGGTGEQYF
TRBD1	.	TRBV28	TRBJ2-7	TGTGCCAGCCGCAAGAGGGACAGGGCCCACGAGCAGTACTTC	CASRKRDRAHEQYF
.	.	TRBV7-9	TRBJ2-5	TGTGCCAGCAGCTTAAAACTCCCTTCAGGGGTAGGGGAGACCCAGTACTTC	CASSLKLPSGVGETQYF
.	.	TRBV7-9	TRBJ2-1	TGTGCCAGCAGCACGGCCAACAATGAGCAGTTCTTC	CASSTANNEQFF
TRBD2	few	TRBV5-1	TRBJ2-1	TGCGCCAGCAGCCAATCTAGCGGGAGGGGCAATGAGCAGTTCTTC	CASSQSSGRGNEQFF
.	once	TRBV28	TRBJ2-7	TGTGCCAGCAGTTTAACATCACAGGGCTACGAGCAGTACTTC	CASSLTSQGYEQYF
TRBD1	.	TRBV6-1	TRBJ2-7	TGTGCCAGCAACCGAGACAGGGCCGAATCCTACGAGCAGTACTTC	CASNRDRAESYEQYF
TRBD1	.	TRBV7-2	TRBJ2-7	TGTGCCAGCAGCTTAGCGGGTTGGACAGGGGGCGTCTACGAGCAGTACTTC	CASSLAGWTGGVYEQYF
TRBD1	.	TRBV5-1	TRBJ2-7	TGCGCCAGCAGCTTGGGGGACAGGGGATCCGAGCAGTACTTC	CASSLGDRGSEQYF
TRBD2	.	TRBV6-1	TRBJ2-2	TGTGCCAGCAGTGAAGCGGCGCTAGCGGGAGTAAACACCGGGGAGCTGTTTTTT	CASSEAALAGVNTGELFF
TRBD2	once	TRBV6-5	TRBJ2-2	TGTGCCAGCAGACGACTAGCGGGAGTAACCGGGGAGCTGTTTTTT	CASRRLAGVTGELFF
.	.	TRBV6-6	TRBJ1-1	TGTGCCAGCAGCTTCCAGGGGATCGAAACTGAAGCTTTCTTT	CASSFQGIETEAFF
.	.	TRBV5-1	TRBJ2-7	TGCGCCAGCAGCCCGGCCCCGGGCGTGCAGTACTTC	CASSPAPGVQYF
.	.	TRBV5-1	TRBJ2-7	TGCGCCAGCAGCCGCCTGGCCTCCTACGAGCAGTACTTC	CASSRLASYEQYF
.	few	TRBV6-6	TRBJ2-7	TGTGCCAGCAGTTCGCCGGGGATCCACGAGCAGTACTTC	CASSSPGIHEQYF